Here is one TCR beta chain with its context. In contrast to the negatively isolated CD8+ and CD4+ T cells, TEMRA cells were FACS-enriched. The data derive from a study of CD8 T cells in Susac syndrome. Reverse transcription of about 0.5 to 1 ug RNA used random hexamers. With immunoSEQ multiplex PCR, TCR beta CDR3 was amplified across 54 Vbeta and 13 Jbeta. A single record per CDR3 protein comes from TCRdb applying MiXCR to the immunoSEQ multiplex PCR reads. Here the sample spans roughly 100,000 distinct CDR3 sequences, 85% to 95% being singletons. Specimen: CD4+ T cells from PBMCs. The receptor's source is a human donor with Susac syndrome.

Here the CDR3 DNA reads TGTGCCAGCAGCCGGGCGGGGGTCGGAGCACAAGAGACCCAGTACTTC. Translated: CASSRAGVGAQETQYF. The rearrangement links TRBV5-4 to TRBJ2-5; 7 positions agree with TRBD2. The germline gives CDR1 SGHNT, CDR2 YYREEE (reference sequence). This CDR3 has 16 amino acids. Trimming removed 4 bases from V and 2 bases from J; junction bases left unmatched: 11.